Each of the 15 T cell receptor beta chains below was sequenced from the same sample in a study of control samples from healthy donors and cancer patients. Clones were read by immunoSEQ multiplex PCR, and TCRdb kept only the in-frame ones, dropping some. The sample holds 50,000 or so clones; roughly 93% are singletons and the top ten take less than 25%. The specimen was PBMCs. Receptors originate from a woman in her forties or fifties with head and neck cancer.

The genes are TRBV27 and TRBJ2-5; the D gene is possibly TRBD2 (5 bases). The CDR3 contains 15 residues. Trimming took off 5 bases at V and 4 bases at J, with 17 bases between the two ends. Germline CDR1 is MNHEY and CDR2 is SMNVEV (reference sequence). CDR3 DNA sequence: TGTGCCAGCAGTGTCCGCCGGAGGACGGGAGAGACCCAGTACTTC. Its protein is CASSVRRRTGETQYF.

This chain joins TRBV2 and TRBJ2-1; 7 nucleotides line up with TRBD2. Germline trimming cut 2 bases from V and 7 bases from J; bases unmatched to any gene: 8. The germline V gene encodes CDR1 SNHLY and CDR2 FYNNEI. The CDR3 is made up of 15 amino acids. Here the CDR3 reads CASSESRGSGNEQFF. The CDR3 bases are TGTGCCAGCAGTGAAAGTCGCGGGAGCGGGAATGAGCAGTTCTTC.

The chain links TRBV2 to TRBJ2-5; 9 bases align to TRBD2. CDR1 is SNHLY, CDR2 FYNNEI, per germline. The CDR3 sequence is 15 residues long. V trimming: 4 bases; J trimming: 1 base; junction bases outside the gene matches: 4. The CDR3 DNA reads as TGTGCCAGCAGTGCTAGCGGGGCCCCCCAAGAGACCCAGTACTTC. It yields the protein CASSASGAPQETQYF.

The rearrangement uses TRBV2 and TRBJ1-2; 7 bases match TRBD1. V gave up 2 bases and J gave up 4 bases; unmatched junction bases: 10. This CDR3 comprises 16 residues. CDR1 is SNHLY, CDR2 FYNNEI, per germline. The CDR3 bases are TGTGCCAGCAGTGAAAGAGGGCGGGACAGTATCTATGGCTACACCTTC. Its protein product is CASSERGRDSIYGYTF. Using reference TRBV2 and TRBJ1-2 for the parts outside the CDR3, the full variable domain is EPEVTQTPSHQVTQMGQEVILRCVPISNHLYFYWYRQILGQKVEFLVSFYNNEISEKSEIFDDQFSVERPDGSNFTLKIRSTKLEDSAMYFCASSERGRDSIYGYTFGSGTRLTVV.

The J gene is TRBJ1-2, the V gene TRBV28, with 8 positions matching TRBD1. Germline trimming cut 7 bases from V and 5 bases from J; bases unmatched to any gene: 9. Germline V CDR1 and CDR2: MDHEN, SYDVKM. CDR3 size: 14 residues. In nucleotides, the CDR3 is TGTGCCAGCATTGACGGACAGGGTTCTTATGGCTACACCTTC. Protein: CASIDGQGSYGYTF.

The genes are TRBV4-3 and TRBJ1-2, with D perhaps matching TRBD1 (5 bases). Trimming cost V 3 bases and J 2 bases, with 13 bases left between them. The germline V gene encodes CDR1 LGHNA and CDR2 YSLEER. The CDR3 sequence is 15 residues long. The CDR3: CASSQTEGRNYGYTF. The CDR3 region has the DNA TGCGCCAGCAGCCAGACAGAGGGGAGGAACTATGGCTACACCTTC.

Points on this clone: This probably arose from a read error, given a far larger clone one base away. This chain connects TRBV4-1 to TRBJ1-1; 7 nucleotides line up with TRBD1. The V gene's germline CDR1 is MGHRA and CDR2 YSYEKL. CDR3 length: 16 residues. CDR3 nucleotide sequence: TGCGCCTGCAGCCAACCCCAGACAGGGATGAACACTGAAGCTTTCTTT. Translated: CACSQPQTGMNTEAFF.

The CDR3 region is CASSRRTSGGAGDTQYF. The CDR3 DNA follows: TGCGCCAGCAGCCGGCGGACTAGCGGGGGGGCTGGAGATACGCAGTATTTT. The chain recombines TRBV5-1 with TRBJ2-3; TRBD2 aligns across 15 bases. The J segment lost 5 bases and the V segment lost 4 bases, leaving 8 bases of the junction unmatched. This CDR3 contains 17 residues. The germline CDR1 and CDR2 sequences are SGHRS and YFSETQ.

This clone came up a few times. This CDR3 is CASSERGSDLPDSGNTIYF. The CDR3 DNA sequence: TGTGCCAGCAGTGAGAGAGGCAGCGACCTACCCGACTCTGGAAACACCATATATTTT. The genes are TRBV6-1 and TRBJ1-3, with D hard to call. V was shortened by 3 bases and J by 0 bases, with 21 bases between the two germline ends. Germline values: CDR1 MNHNS, CDR2 SASEGT. The CDR3 spans 19 residues.

The chain carries TRBV19 and TRBJ1-1; 10 bases map to TRBD1. Trimming removed 5 bases from V and 4 bases from J; junction bases left unmatched: 10. The CDR3 has 16 amino acids. Germline values: CDR1 LNHDA, CDR2 SQIVND (reference sequence). Here the CDR3 reads CASSPGQGNIVTEAFF. CDR3 bases: TGTGCCAGTAGTCCGGGACAGGGGAATATCGTCACTGAAGCTTTCTTT. Drawing the rest from reference TRBV19 and TRBJ1-1, the complete variable domain is DGGITQSPKYLFRKEGQNVTLSCEQNLNHDAMYWYRQDPGQGLRLIYYSQIVNDFQKGDIAEGYSVSREKKESFPLTVTSAQKNPTAFYLCASSPGQGNIVTEAFFGQGTRLTVV.

The chain employs TRBV30 and TRBJ2-2; D might be TRBD1 (5 bases). V was trimmed by 2 bases and J by 5 bases, leaving 15 bases between them. The germline gives CDR1 GTSNPN, CDR2 SVGIG (reference sequence). The CDR3 is made up of 15 amino acids. This CDR3 is CAWSRRTRATGELFF. CDR3 nucleotide sequence: TGTGCCTGGAGTCGTCGGACCAGGGCGACCGGGGAGCTGTTTTTT.

The chain recombines TRBV24-1 with TRBJ1-2, with TRBD1 identical over 8 bases. Germline loops: CDR1 KGHDR, CDR2 SFDVKD. V gave up 4 bases and J gave up 6 bases; unmatched junction bases: 6. There are 14 residues in the CDR3. In nucleotides, the CDR3 is TGTGCCACCAGTGAGCCGGGACAGGCGCATGGCTACACCTTC. This encodes CATSEPGQAHGYTF.

The CDR3 loop reads CASSLRGGAGYGYTF. In nucleotides, the CDR3 is TGCGCCAGCAGCTTGAGAGGGGGCGCCGGCTATGGCTACACCTTC. The chain joins TRBV5-1 to TRBJ1-2, with TRBD1 matching over 7 bases. The germline CDR1 and CDR2 sequences are SGHRS and YFSETQ. The CDR3 loop spans 15 amino acids. J lost 4 bases, V lost 1 base, and 7 bases had no gene match.

The V and J genes are TRBV7-2 and TRBJ1-1; a weak D match, TRBD1 (5 bases). CDR3 length equals 14 residues. Germline V CDR1 and CDR2: SGHTA, FQGNSA. Trimming shortened V by 8 bases and J by 8 bases, and 21 bases separated the two germline ends. The CDR3 DNA reads as TGTGCCAGCGGTGTTCAGGGTGTAGATGACGAAGCTTTCTTT. Residues: CASGVQGVDDEAFF.

The CDR3 here is CASSLTGGRRNQPQHF. DNA of the CDR3: TGTGCCAGCAGCCTTACAGGGGGCCGGCGCAATCAGCCCCAGCATTTT. V usage is TRBV11-2 and J usage is TRBJ1-5; TRBD1 matches 9 bases. J gave up 2 bases and V 5 bases, and 7 bases lay outside the gene matches. In germline, CDR1 is SGHAT, CDR2 FQNNGV. This CDR3 is 16 amino acids long.